A single TCR beta chain is shown here with its context. This clone was found once. The antigen it recognizes is unknown. Per-nucleotide qualities are absent, and no much larger clonotype sits a single base away. This record comes from a study of PD-1 blockade in mismatch repair-deficient tumors (dated by TCRdb to about 2017). Regarding the complete study: The trial enrolled some 82 consecutive patients with roughly 11 mismatch repair-deficient cancer types between 2013 and 2016, all previously treated and progressing. Deep sequencing of TCR CDR3 regions was used to track tumor-associated T cell clones in peripheral blood of patients responding to PD-1 blockade.

According to the germline V gene, CDR1 reads SGHTA and CDR2 reads FQGTGA. Trimming takes 0 bases off V and 1 base off J; junction bases not matched to a gene: 7. The CDR3 covers 18 residues, taking in both the cysteine and the phenylalanine. The CDR3 DNA has 54 bases and is translated from base 1. Overall study results and their limits: Tumor-resident clones, often undetectable in blood before treatment, expanded rapidly after pembrolizumab and then contracted, generally before radiologic responses.

The protocol used for the library was the immunoSEQ multiplex PCR assay. What TCRdb holds here is the immuneACCESS table cut down to in-frame rearrangements. Part of the clones is not present; checked against another copy, under half of the missing clones reflect an unresolved V gene, and the others are unexplained. This sample lists tens of thousands of clones; more than 80% were detected once. The leading ten clones occupy roughly a fifth of the sample. Sample time point, as interpreted from the label and publication: peripheral blood 12 weeks after first pembrolizumab dose. For each enrolled patient, mismatch repair deficiency was established using either polymerase chain reaction or immunohistochemistry. A few patients who responded to pembrolizumab therapy underwent TCR sequencing. In the phase II trial, pembrolizumab PD-1 blockade was tested prospectively in advanced mismatch repair-deficient cancers, no matter which tissue of origin the cancers came from. Peripheral blood T cell samples were gathered serially, both before PD-1 blockade started and at multiple time points afterward. Blood sampling time points were reported as weeks after the first dose of pembrolizumab.

The input for sequencing was peripheral blood, taken 12 weeks after starting pembrolizumab. The V and J genes are TRBV7-3 and TRBJ2-3; TRBD1 fits 10 bases in the junction. This receptor was obtained from an adult with mismatch repair-deficient cancer. The DNA sequence is TGTGCCAGCAGCTTAACGGGGCCGGGACAGGGGCGCACAGATACGCAGTATTTT. Its translation is CASSLTGPGQGRTDTQYF.